These 19 T cell receptor beta chains were sequenced from one sample in a study of T cell responses to AZD1222 COVID-19 vaccine. The assay was immunoSEQ multiplex PCR, and TCRdb's table has in-frame clones only and misses some. This table holds 65,000 to 85,000 clones, approximately 85% found once. Specimen: peripheral blood, collected 28 days after the second AZD1222 dose. Source of these receptors: an adult who received the AZD1222 COVID-19 vaccine.

This chain uses TRBV5-5 with TRBJ2-5, with 7 bases fitting TRBD2. The V gene end was trimmed by 4 bases and the J gene end by 4 bases; junction bases not matched to a gene: 13. CDR1 and CDR2 from the germline V gene are SGHKS and YYEKEE (reference sequence). The CDR3 runs 16 residues. CDR3 protein: CASSRGVRLEGETQYF. The CDR3 region has the DNA TGTGCCAGCAGCCGGGGGGTCAGGCTTGAGGGAGAGACCCAGTACTTC.

The chain uses TRBV7-6 and TRBJ2-3; D possibly uses TRBD1 or TRBD2 (7 bases each). The CDR3 is 17 residues long. V was trimmed by 0 bases and J by 2 bases, leaving 15 bases between them. CDR1 and CDR2 (germline): SGHVS, FNYEAQ. As DNA, the CDR3 is TGTGCCAGCAGCTTAGCGTCAGGGGGGGCTTACACAGATACGCAGTATTTT. Its protein product is CASSLASGGAYTDTQYF.

This sequence joins TRBV29-1 and TRBJ1-1; 7 bases align to TRBD1. The V and J ends lost 7 bases and 6 bases, in that order; junction bases with no gene match: 11. Looked up from germline, CDR1 is SQVTM and CDR2 is ANQGSEA. The CDR3 spans 13 residues. CDR3 in DNA: TGCAGCGCCACCAGGGGGGGGTTCGCTGAAGCTTTCTTT. Protein product: CSATRGGFAEAFF. Combining the CDR3 with reference TRBV29-1 and TRBJ1-1 gives the whole variable domain SAVISQKPSRDICQRGTSLTIQCQVDSQVTMMFWYRQQPGQSLTLIATANQGSEATYESGFVIDKFPISRPNLTFSTLTVSNMSPEDSSIYLCSATRGGFAEAFFGQGTRLTVV.

The chain combines TRBV7-9 with TRBJ2-2; D might be TRBD2 (5 bases). The V end lost 1 base, the J end lost 8 bases, and 8 bases lay between the germline ends. The CDR3 spans 13 residues. The germline CDR1 and CDR2 sequences are SEHNR and FQNEAQ (reference sequence). CDR3: CASSLDGVGELFF. CDR3 nucleotides: TGTGCCAGCAGCTTAGACGGGGTAGGGGAGCTGTTTTTT.

The CDR3 region has the DNA TGTGCCAGCAGTTTTGGGACAGCTCTCTTCAATCAGCCCCAGCATTTT. This translates into CASSFGTALFNQPQHF. The chain couples TRBV28 to TRBJ1-5, with 7 bases matching TRBD1. The trim removed 3 bases at V and 3 bases at J, leaving 8 bases unmatched. This CDR3 spans 16 amino acids. Germline V gives CDR1 MDHEN, CDR2 SYDVKM.

The J gene is TRBJ1-3, the V gene TRBV4-2; D gene unclear. Germline V gene lookup returns CDR1 LGHNA and CDR2 YNFKEQ. Trimming took off 0 bases at V and 0 bases at J, with 9 bases between the two ends. The CDR3 spans 16 residues. CDR3 DNA: TGTGCCAGCAGCCAAGAACTGGGAGGCTCTGGAAACACCATATATTTT. Amino acids: CASSQELGGSGNTIYF.

The V and J genes are TRBV3-1 (or the pseudogene TRBV3-2) and TRBJ2-3; D is possibly TRBD2 (7 bases). With 8 bases removed from V and 3 bases from J, the gap between germline ends came to 12 bases. This CDR3 spans 13 amino acids. From germline, CDR1 is LGHDT and CDR2 YNNKEL (reference sequence). CDR3 protein: CASGGGLTDTQYF. The CDR3 DNA is TGTGCCAGCGGGGGGGGCCTTACAGATACGCAGTATTTT.

This clone was picked up a small number of times. The chain couples TRBV2 to TRBJ2-7; 8 nucleotides line up with TRBD1. The germline V gene encodes CDR1 SNHLY and CDR2 FYNNEI. CDR3 length: 13 residues. The trim removed 6 bases at V and 7 bases at J, leaving 8 bases unmatched. CDR3 amino acids: CASRKDRAEEQYF. The DNA for the CDR3 is TGTGCCAGCAGAAAGGACAGGGCTGAAGAGCAGTACTTC.

V and J are TRBV6-5 and TRBJ1-4; TRBD1 matches 9 bases. The CDR3 spans 14 residues. Germline loops: CDR1 MNHEY, CDR2 SVGAGI. J was trimmed by 8 bases and V by 7 bases; bases with no gene match: 8. The CDR3 DNA follows: TGTGCCAGCACCCTGGGACAGGGACCCGAAAAACTGTTTTTT. Translating gives CASTLGQGPEKLFF.

The chain recombines TRBV7-2 with TRBJ2-7; 9 nucleotides line up with TRBD1. Trimming at V came to 1 base and at J to 0 bases, leaving 7 bases not matched to a gene. Germline loops: CDR1 SGHTA, CDR2 FQGNSA. This CDR3 spans 17 amino acids. CDR3 sequence (DNA): TGTGCCAGCAGCTTAGACGCGACAGGGGGAAGCTCCTACGAGCAGTACTTC. It specifies CASSLDATGGSSYEQYF.

The chain carries TRBV24-1 and TRBJ2-3; D not resolved. V gave up 0 bases and J gave up 9 bases, with 6 bases separating them. Germline V lookup: CDR1 KGHDR, CDR2 SFDVKD. This CDR3 is 12 amino acids long. The CDR3 DNA follows: TGTGCCACCAGTGATTTGTTAGGGACGCAGTATTTT. It codes for CATSDLLGTQYF.

The chain has TRBV2 and TRBJ2-1; 10 positions match TRBD2. Germline V gives CDR1 SNHLY, CDR2 FYNNEI. The CDR3 contains 16 residues. Trimming cost V 7 bases and J 4 bases; bases outside gene matches: 10. The CDR3 reads CASITRERGGYNEQFF. In DNA, the CDR3 is TGTGCCAGCATTACCCGCGAGCGGGGGGGATACAATGAGCAGTTCTTC. Full variable domain (remainder filled in from reference TRBV2 and TRBJ2-1): EPEVTQTPSHQVTQMGQEVILRCVPISNHLYFYWYRQILGQKVEFLVSFYNNEISEKSEIFDDQFSVERPDGSNFTLKIRSTKLEDSAMYFCASITRERGGYNEQFFGPGTRLTVL.

The V call is TRBV5-1, the J call TRBJ1-6; D may be TRBD1 (5 bases). This CDR3 is 14 amino acids long. Trimming left V 1 base short and J 10 bases short, with 12 bases between. Germline lookup yields CDR1 SGHRS and CDR2 YFSETQ. The CDR3 is CASSLQGPPSPLHF. The CDR3 DNA reads as TGCGCCAGCAGCTTGCAGGGTCCACCCTCACCCCTCCACTTT.

V gene TRBV19 combines with J gene TRBJ2-3, with D possibly TRBD1 on 5 matching bases. This CDR3 is built from 14 residues. Trimming took 7 bases from V and 2 from J, leaving 13 bases between them. The germline V gene encodes CDR1 LNHDA and CDR2 SQIVND (reference sequence). In DNA form, the CDR3 reads TGTGCCAGTATAATCTTGGACAACACAGATACGCAGTATTTT. Amino acids: CASIILDNTDTQYF.

The CDR3 DNA reads TGTGCCAGCAGCCGAGGGGGCACCTCCTACGAGCAGTACTTC. The encoded protein is CASSRGGTSYEQYF. The chain employs TRBV3-1 (or the pseudogene TRBV3-2) and TRBJ2-7; 7 bases are a match to TRBD1. The length of the CDR3 is 14 residues. The germline gives CDR1 LGHDT, CDR2 YNNKEL (reference sequence). Trimming removed 4 bases from V and 0 bases from J; junction bases left unmatched: 3.

This CDR3 reads CASRLAGGTDTQYF. The DNA of the CDR3 is TGTGCCAGTAGATTAGCGGGGGGCACAGATACGCAGTATTTT. The chain joins TRBV19 to TRBJ2-3; 9 nucleotides align to TRBD2. Germline CDR1 LNHDA, CDR2 SQIVND (reference sequence). This CDR3 comprises 14 residues. V was pared by 6 bases and J by 1 base, with 2 bases of the junction left unmatched.

This sequence joins TRBV19 and TRBJ1-2; the D is unclear. Germline CDR1 is LNHDA and CDR2 is SQIVND (reference sequence). The CDR3 sequence is 13 residues long. V was trimmed by 6 bases and J by 3 bases, leaving 11 bases between them. CDR3 DNA: TGTGCCAGTAGGAGTCTGTCGGACTATGGCTACACCTTC. Translated, it gives CASRSLSDYGYTF.

The sample holds one count of this clone. The chain has TRBV3-1 (or the pseudogene TRBV3-2) and TRBJ2-5, with 7 bases fitting TRBD2. The V segment lost 1 base and the J segment 5 bases; nucleotides outside the gene matches: 10. Germline V gives CDR1 LGHDT, CDR2 YNNKEL (reference sequence). This CDR3 has 16 residues. The CDR3 sequence is CASSQADGGGMETQYF. The CDR3 coding sequence is TGTGCCAGCAGCCAAGCTGATGGGGGGGGGATGGAGACCCAGTACTTC.

The CDR3 DNA reads as TGCGCCAGCAGGGCGAAGGGGGATAGGTTCGCTGAAGCTTTCTTT. Translation: CASRAKGDRFAEAFF. The chain is built from TRBV10-1 and TRBJ1-1; a possible D gene is TRBD1 (6 bases). V gave up 6 bases and J gave up 6 bases, with 20 bases separating them. This CDR3 is built from 15 residues. The germline V gene encodes CDR1 WNHNN and CDR2 SYGVQD (reference sequence).